Included here is one TCR beta chain sequence, with context. This sample stems from a study of blood T cell repertoires in COVID-19. Study details: The analysed material was cDNA or gDNA that came from T cells, B-cell-depleted T cells, or PBMCs.

This CDR3 region has 12 residues. V lost 8 bases to trimming and J lost 4 bases, with 11 bases between them. Germline CDR1 reads LGHDT; CDR2 reads YNNKEL (reference sequence). Sequenced by immunoSEQ multiplex PCR; TCRdb stores in-frame clones only, minus some. Of more than 200,000 clones in the sample, roughly nine tenths were seen once. Each recovered donor of Cohort 3 presented with two negative PCRs, clearance, or symptom resolution. Sequenced: PBMCs or T cells enriched from blood (not recorded which). This sequence originates from a man in his thirties or forties who had recovered from COVID-19. The chain joins TRBV3-1 (or the pseudogene TRBV3-2) to TRBJ1-2, with unresolved D. CDR3 sequence: CASSKELYGYTF. Here the CDR3 DNA reads TGTGCCAGCTCCAAGGAGCTCTATGGCTACACCTTC.